Shown below are 4 T cell receptor beta chains from a single sample sequenced in a study of OX40 agonist ivuxolimab in advanced cancers. Library construction relied on the immunoSEQ multiplex PCR assay. In its TCRdb copy, this immuneACCESS table keeps in-frame sequences only and misses some clones. Where compared with another copy, unresolved V genes explain less than half of these, and the others have no known cause. The sample contains approximately 87,000 clones, about 93% of them found a single time. The ten largest clones capture approximately 0.81% of the sample. Source: CD4+ or CD8+ T cells sorted from blood, taken in a trial of the OX40 agonist ivuxolimab. Every receptor here comes from an adult with an advanced solid tumor such as melanoma, head and neck, liver or kidney cancer.

The chain uses TRBV4-1 and TRBJ1-1; D unclear. Germline lookup yields CDR1 MGHRA and CDR2 YSYEKL. The CDR3 contains 17 residues. Trimming removed 0 bases from V and 2 bases from J, with 16 bases in between. The CDR3 nucleotides are TGCGCCAGCAGCCAAGACCGTCTGGGCCGCGTTAACACTGAAGCTTTCTTT. Translating it yields CASSQDRLGRVNTEAFF.

This clone was seen only once. The rearrangement links TRBV30 to TRBJ1-6, with a tentative D call TRBD1 (6 bases). CDR3 size: 14 residues. V lost 3 bases and J 10 bases, leaving 16 bases between the germline ends. Germline assignment: CDR1 GTSNPN and CDR2 SVGIG (reference sequence). CDR3 protein: CAWRARGWESPLHF. CDR3 coding DNA: TGTGCCTGGAGGGCCAGGGGATGGGAATCACCCCTCCACTTT.

This rearrangement joins TRBV6-6 to TRBJ2-7; possibly TRBD2 for D (7 bases). The CDR3 has 15 residues. Per the germline V gene, CDR1 is MNHNY and CDR2 is SVGAGI (reference sequence). The V end was cut by 7 bases, the J end by 4 bases, with 20 bases between. The chain's CDR3 is CASIEEGGVLYEQYF. The CDR3 DNA is TGTGCCAGCATAGAAGAGGGGGGGGTTTTGTACGAGCAGTACTTC.

This chain uses TRBV11-2 with TRBJ2-1; a possible D gene is TRBD2 (5 bases). The CDR3 is made up of 15 amino acids. Germline assignment: CDR1 SGHAT and CDR2 FQNNGV. V lost 1 base and J lost 0, with 7 bases in between. Here the CDR3 reads CASSLGRVSYNEQFF. CDR3 DNA sequence: TGTGCCAGCAGCTTAGGGCGGGTCTCCTACAATGAGCAGTTCTTC.